This T cell receptor beta chain is from a study of identifying expanded T cells in peripheral blood. Study-wide points: Differentially abundant clones: about 1.1 between replicates, about 16 at around 15 days, more than 18 at four. Clone count variance between approximately two-week samples rose with total template count.

There are 17 residues in the CDR3. This clone was detected only once. Antigen unknown. Only in-frame clones appear in the TCRdb table, and some are missing; sequencing was by immunoSEQ multiplex PCR. This sample carries about 78,000 clones, roughly four fifths of them seen once, and the ten largest clones take 18%. No infections or other immune events were documented during collection. The receptor comes from a person aged 18 to 75 in good health. The rearrangement links TRBV21-1 to TRBJ2-7; the D call TRBD1 from the table was never checked on the DNA. TRBV21-1 is reported as a pseudogene. Material for sequencing was blood. CDR3 nucleotides: TGTGCCAGCAGCAAAGACGCACAGGGGGTACGATCCTACGAGCAGTACTTC. It yields the protein CASSKDAQGVRSYEQYF.